Listed here are 27 T cell receptor beta chains from one sample, sequenced in a study of a mutant IDH1 vaccine in newly diagnosed glioma. No antigens are known for them. Using immunoSEQ multiplex PCR, the repertoire was profiled, and TCRdb retains in-frame clones only, with some absent. The repertoire holds around 51,000 clones, with around 80% as singletons. Time point in this sample: week 5, during vaccination. Vaccination comprised doses that each held 300 ug of mutant IDH1 20-mer peptide, plus topical imiquimod. The sequences come from PBMCs, collected from a glioma patient whose treatment included an IDH1 peptide vaccine. These TCRs come from a woman aged 40-49 years with glioma.

The rearrangement links TRBV5-1 to TRBJ2-5, with 11 positions matching TRBD2. Per germline, CDR1 SGHRS and CDR2 YFSETQ. V was pared by 4 bases and J by 5 bases, with 7 bases of the junction left unmatched. The CDR3 spans 15 residues. CDR3 loop: CASSAVRLAGETQYF. CDR3 bases: TGCGCCAGCAGCGCCGTACGACTAGCGGGGGAGACCCAGTACTTC.

This clone was detected once. The V and J genes are TRBV6-6 and TRBJ2-5; TRBD1 matches at 8 bases. V lost 1 base and J lost 5; bases outside the gene matches: 6. The germline V gene encodes CDR1 MNHNY and CDR2 SVGAGI (reference sequence). The CDR3 totals 15 residues. CDR3 bases: TGTGCCAGCAGTTACTGGCAGGGGGCGCGGGAGACCCAGTACTTC. Translation: CASSYWQGARETQYF.

V is TRBV5-1 and J is TRBJ2-5, with D perhaps matching TRBD1 (5 bases). This CDR3 has 14 residues. V lost 0 bases, J lost 5 bases, and 11 bases lay in between. The germline V gene encodes CDR1 SGHRS and CDR2 YFSETQ. DNA for the CDR3: TGCGCCAGCAGCTTGGTAGGGGATTCGGAGACCCAGTACTTC. Translated: CASSLVGDSETQYF.

V usage is TRBV20-1 and J usage is TRBJ1-2, with D maybe TRBD1 (5 bases). Trimming removed 5 bases at V and 4 bases at J, with 8 bases between. The CDR3 is 11 residues long. CDR1 DFQATT and CDR2 SNEGSKA come from the germline V gene (reference sequence). CDR3 protein: CSAGALYGYTF. The CDR3 nucleotides read TGCAGTGCTGGGGCGCTCTATGGCTACACCTTC.

The V and J genes are TRBV29-1 and TRBJ2-7; perhaps D is TRBD1 or TRBD2 (5 bases each). CDR3 length: 11 residues. Germline assignment: CDR1 SQVTM and CDR2 ANQGSEA. V lost 3 bases to trimming and J lost 6 bases, with 9 bases between them. The DNA for the CDR3 is TGCAGCGTTGAGGGGGTAACCGAGCAGTACTTC. Protein: CSVEGVTEQYF.

This clone was seen only a few times. The V and J genes are TRBV7-2 and TRBJ1-4; 9 bases map to TRBD1. Germline assignment: CDR1 SGHTA and CDR2 FQGNSA. V trimming: 3 bases; J trimming: 7 bases; junction bases outside the gene matches: 9. This CDR3 has 16 amino acids. CDR3 coding DNA: TGTGCCAGCAGCTTTCGAGGACAGGGGTTCGGTGAAAAACTGTTTTTT. This codes for CASSFRGQGFGEKLFF.

In regard to this clone: Sequence at one end of the junction differs from germline and may be a read error. The V and J genes are TRBV6-1 and TRBJ2-7; perhaps TRBD2 as D (6 bases). The germline CDR1 and CDR2 sequences are MNHNS and SASEGT. The CDR3 runs 14 residues. CDR3 protein: CASREAGNRYEQYF. CDR3 DNA sequence: TGTGCCAGCCGTGAGGCGGGGAATAGGTACGAGCAGTACTTC.

V usage is TRBV7-2 and J usage is TRBJ2-3, with 14 positions matching TRBD2. The trim removed 2 bases at V and 7 bases at J, leaving 8 bases unmatched. Germline CDR1 and CDR2: SGHTA and FQGNSA. The CDR3 extends over 17 amino acids. Here the CDR3 DNA reads TGTGCCAGCAGCTTAACCGGGACTAGCGGGGGAGCTTATACGCAGTATTTT. Protein product: CASSLTGTSGGAYTQYF.

V gene TRBV27 combines with J gene TRBJ2-3; D is uncertain. Trimming took 2 bases from V and 2 from J, leaving 11 bases between them. CDR1 MNHEY and CDR2 SMNVEV come from the germline V gene (reference sequence). CDR3 length: 15 residues. This CDR3 is CASSLTGQYTDTQYF. DNA of the CDR3: TGTGCCAGCAGTTTAACTGGGCAGTACACAGATACGCAGTATTTT.

This clone came up once. The rearrangement uses TRBV18 and TRBJ1-1, with D possibly being TRBD1 (6 bases). Trimming left V 2 bases short and J 4 bases short, with 14 bases between. Germline assignment: CDR1 KGHSH and CDR2 LQKENI. The CDR3 is 15 residues long. Here the CDR3 DNA reads TGTGCCAGCTCACCAGCCAGGGGTGGGAGCACTGAAGCTTTCTTT. Translation: CASSPARGGSTEAFF. Full variable domain (remainder filled in from reference TRBV18 and TRBJ1-1): NAGVMQNPRHLVRRRGQEARLRCSPMKGHSHVYWYRQLPEEGLKFMVYLQKENIIDESGMPKERFSAEFPKEGPSILRIQQVVRGDSAAYFCASSPARGGSTEAFFGQGTRLTVV.

This clone was counted a single time. The genes are TRBV7-8 and TRBJ1-1; TRBD1 matches 7 bases. The germline CDR1 and CDR2 sequences are SGHVS and FQNEAQ. Trimming at V came to 3 bases and at J to 1 base, leaving 5 bases not matched to a gene. The CDR3 runs 15 residues. This CDR3 reads CASSFTGVGNTEAFF. For the CDR3, the DNA is TGTGCCAGCAGCTTTACAGGGGTGGGGAACACTGAAGCTTTCTTT.

The V and J genes are TRBV16 and TRBJ1-2; D remains ambiguous. The CDR3 totals 15 residues. V gave up 4 bases and J gave up 5 bases, with 17 bases separating them. In germline, CDR1 is KGHSY, CDR2 FQNENV. In nucleotides, the CDR3 is TGTGCCAGCAGCCCTCTTCCATGGGGTTCTTATGGCTACACCTTC. Its protein is CASSPLPWGSYGYTF.

This clone was recorded only once. The chain couples TRBV12-5 to TRBJ1-5, with D unclear. Per the germline V gene, CDR1 is LGHNT and CDR2 is FRNRAP. The CDR3 is made up of 14 amino acids. Trimming pared 7 bases from V and 5 bases from J, leaving 15 bases between. CDR3 DNA sequence: TGTGCTAGTGCCCCAGACTCAATCGATCAGCCCCAGCATTTT. It specifies CASAPDSIDQPQHF.

The gene calls are TRBV5-1 and TRBJ2-3, with D possibly matching TRBD2 (5 bases). Trimming cost V 2 bases and J 6 bases, with 10 bases left between them. This CDR3 region has 13 residues. Looked up from germline, CDR1 is SGHRS and CDR2 is YFSETQ. CDR3 coding DNA: TGCGCCAGCAGCTTTACTAGGGAGGATACGCAGTATTTT. Encoded protein: CASSFTREDTQYF.

The CDR3 DNA follows: TGTGCCAGCAGCTTAACCCCATCAGGGGCCCTATATGGCTACACCTTC. This translates into CASSLTPSGALYGYTF. This chain connects TRBV7-8 to TRBJ1-2; D possibly corresponds to TRBD1 (6 bases). The CDR3 has 16 amino acids. V was trimmed by 2 bases and J by 5 bases, leaving 18 bases between them. Germline V gene lookup returns CDR1 SGHVS and CDR2 FQNEAQ. The variable domain in full, with the rest retrieved from reference TRBV7-8 and TRBJ1-2, is GAGVSQSPRYKVAKRGQDVALRCDPISGHVSLFWYQQALGQGPEFLTYFQNEAQLDKSGLPSDRFFAERPEGSVSTLKIQRTQQEDSAVYLCASSLTPSGALYGYTFGSGTRLTVV.

The chain uses TRBV4-1 and TRBJ1-2, with 9 bases matching TRBD1. The CDR3 sequence is 15 residues long. Per the germline V gene, CDR1 is MGHRA and CDR2 is YSYEKL. V gave up 3 bases and J gave up 2 bases; unmatched junction bases: 4. The DNA for the CDR3 is TGCGCCAGCAGCCAGGGGACAGGGCGAAACTATGGCTACACCTTC. This sequence encodes CASSQGTGRNYGYTF.

This clone occurred a few times. The chain links TRBV5-1 to TRBJ2-1; maybe TRBD1 (5 bases). Germline values: CDR1 SGHRS, CDR2 YFSETQ. This CDR3 contains 14 residues. V was cut by 0 bases and J by 8 bases, with 12 bases left in between. CDR3 DNA: TGCGCCAGCAGCTTGGGACAGACAGACGATGAGCAGTTCTTC. Its protein is CASSLGQTDDEQFF.

This clone was observed a single time. This chain links TRBV5-6 with TRBJ2-7; D not certain. V was cut by 5 bases and J by 0 bases, with 15 bases left in between. Germline V gene data show CDR1 as SGHDT and CDR2 as YYEEEE. This CDR3 contains 15 residues. The CDR3 DNA reads TGTGCCAGCAGTTCCGGACGGAGAAGCTCCTACGAGCAGTACTTC. It is translated as CASSSGRRSSYEQYF.

CDR3 nucleotide sequence: TGTGCCAGCAGCTTAGGTCGCGGAGCGGGGGGTTCAGATACGCAGTATTTT. Its protein is CASSLGRGAGGSDTQYF. The V call is TRBV7-8, the J call TRBJ2-3, with 9 nucleotides matching TRBD2. This CDR3 is built from 17 residues. The germline V gene has CDR1 SGHVS and CDR2 FQNEAQ. V dropped 1 base and J dropped 4; count of bases not matched to a gene: 9. The whole variable domain, filled in from reference TRBV7-8 and TRBJ2-3, reads GAGVSQSPRYKVAKRGQDVALRCDPISGHVSLFWYQQALGQGPEFLTYFQNEAQLDKSGLPSDRFFAERPEGSVSTLKIQRTQQEDSAVYLCASSLGRGAGGSDTQYFGPGTRLTVL.

This chain uses TRBV5-1 with TRBJ1-2; 7 positions match TRBD1. With V trimmed by 7 bases and J by 1 base, 13 bases remained unmatched. The CDR3 is made up of 16 amino acids. CDR1 is SGHRS, CDR2 YFSETQ, per germline. In DNA, the CDR3 is TGCGCCAGCTGGGGACAGTCGTCTGTCGGTAACTATGGCTACACCTTC. As protein: CASWGQSSVGNYGYTF. Full variable domain (remainder filled in from reference TRBV5-1 and TRBJ1-2): KAGVTQTPRYLIKTRGQQVTLSCSPISGHRSVSWYQQTPGQGLQFLFEYFSETQRNKGNFPGRFSGRQFSNSRSEMNVSTLELGDSALYLCASWGQSSVGNYGYTFGSGTRLTVV.

Only a few counts were recorded for this clone. The chain uses TRBV6-5 and TRBJ2-6; no clear D. The germline V gene has CDR1 MNHEY and CDR2 SVGAGI. Trimming left V 7 bases short and J 0 bases short, with 10 bases between. CDR3 length: 15 residues. The CDR3 is CASTPVISGANVLTF. The CDR3 bases are TGTGCCAGCACCCCGGTAATCTCTGGGGCCAACGTCCTGACTTTC.

This chain links TRBV10-2 with TRBJ2-7; 12 positions agree with TRBD1. Trimming cost V 6 bases and J 3 bases; bases outside gene matches: 9. CDR1 is WSHSY and CDR2 is SAAADI in the germline V gene. The CDR3 length is 16 residues. For the CDR3, the DNA is TGCGCCAGCAGCTCTTCGGGGGACAGGGGGCACTACGAGCAGTACTTC. Its translation is CASSSSGDRGHYEQYF.

V usage is TRBV30 and J usage is TRBJ2-3, with unresolved D. There are 12 residues in the CDR3. Trimming stripped 2 bases from V and 7 bases from J, with 10 bases between. The germline V gene encodes CDR1 GTSNPN and CDR2 SVGIG (reference sequence). CDR3 DNA: TGTGCCTGGAGTCCCCCAGGTAATACGCAGTATTTT. Its protein is CAWSPPGNTQYF.

The genes are TRBV11-2 and TRBJ2-7; D gene uncertain. The CDR3 runs to 15 residues. CDR1 is SGHAT, CDR2 FQNNGV, per germline. V lost 8 bases and J 5 bases, leaving 22 bases between the germline ends. The CDR3 bases are TGTGCCAGCTCACCAACGACCCCGGATCCCAACGAGCAGTACTTC. The encoded protein is CASSPTTPDPNEQYF.

The chain uses TRBV29-1 and TRBJ2-2; perhaps TRBD1 as D (6 bases). This CDR3 contains 15 residues. With 5 bases removed from V and 0 bases from J, the gap between germline ends came to 13 bases. Germline lookup yields CDR1 SQVTM and CDR2 ANQGSEA. This CDR3 is CSVTPGHSNTGELFF. CDR3 sequence (DNA): TGCAGCGTTACCCCGGGACATTCGAACACCGGGGAGCTGTTTTTT.

This clone has just one count. The genes are TRBV13 and TRBJ2-2; 14 positions match TRBD2. The CDR3 is 20 residues long. J was trimmed by 2 bases and V by 1 base; bases with no gene match: 9. Germline CDR1 PRHDT, CDR2 FYEKMQ (reference sequence). CDR3 in DNA: TGTGCCAGCAGCTTAGCCGGCGGGGGACTAGCGGGGGTAAACACCGGGGAGCTGTTTTTT. This sequence encodes CASSLAGGGLAGVNTGELFF. The full variable domain, completed using reference TRBV13 and TRBJ2-2, is AAGVIQSPRHLIKEKRETATLKCYPIPRHDTVYWYQQGPGQDPQFLISFYEKMQSDKGSIPDRFSAQQFSDYHSELNMSSLELGDSALYFCASSLAGGGLAGVNTGELFFGEGSRLTVL.

V and J are TRBV9 and TRBJ2-5; TRBD1 might be the D (5 bases). The CDR3 extends over 13 amino acids. In germline, CDR1 is SGDLS, CDR2 YYNGEE. V shed 4 bases and J shed 5 bases, with 12 bases lying between them. CDR3 amino acids: CASSPIGVETQYF. In DNA, the CDR3 is TGTGCCAGCAGCCCGATAGGGGTGGAGACCCAGTACTTC.